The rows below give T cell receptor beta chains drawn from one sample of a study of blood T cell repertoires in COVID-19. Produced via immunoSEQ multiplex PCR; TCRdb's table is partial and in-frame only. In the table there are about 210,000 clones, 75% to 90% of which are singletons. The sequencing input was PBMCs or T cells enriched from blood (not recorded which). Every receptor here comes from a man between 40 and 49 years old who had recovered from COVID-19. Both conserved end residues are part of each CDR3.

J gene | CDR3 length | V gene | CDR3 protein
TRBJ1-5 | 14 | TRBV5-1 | CASSLTGGNQPQHF
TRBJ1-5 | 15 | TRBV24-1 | CATSDWTGKYQPQHF
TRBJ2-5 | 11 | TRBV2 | CASSDYETQYF
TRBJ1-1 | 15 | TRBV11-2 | CASSLQSRGQDEAFF
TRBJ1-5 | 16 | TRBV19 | CASSIAGGQGEKPQHF
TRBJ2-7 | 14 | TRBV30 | CAWGRGLAGAEQYF
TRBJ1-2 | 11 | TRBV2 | CASNGVYGYTF
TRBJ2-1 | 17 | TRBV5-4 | CASSPFRRDRGGDEQFF
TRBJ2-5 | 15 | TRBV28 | CASSQGGLLGETQYF
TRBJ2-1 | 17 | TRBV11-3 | CASSPRVGLAGKNEQFF